This TCR beta chain was captured in a study of T cell repertoires and Cas9 in healthy adults. Study-level background: Multi-effector potency, cytotoxicity and lineage were assessed in SpCas9-reactive CD4 and CD8 T cells.

Repertoires were generated with immunoSEQ multiplex PCR, while TCRdb's copy carries only in-frame clones and drops some. The repertoire includes under 25,000 clones, 90% of them detected once, and roughly 0.69% sits in the top ten. This CDR3 is built from 12 residues. The V end was cut by 7 bases, the J end by 4 bases, with 12 bases between. Germline V gene sequence: CDR1 SQVTM, CDR2 ANQGSEA. Study-wide findings and caveats: SpCas9-reactive regulatory T cells reportedly mitigated SpCas9-reactive effector T cells in vitro.

As for this clone: Its cognate antigen is unknown.

This chain links TRBV29-1 with TRBJ2-3; D is perhaps TRBD1 (6 bases). Source material: CD4+ effector T cells (CD127+, CD25-, CD137-, CD154-) from PBMCs; culture status not recorded. This receptor was identified in a human donor in good health. CDR3 DNA: TGCAGCGGGGCGGCAGGGGCAGATACGCAGTATTTT. Translating it yields CSGAAGADTQYF.